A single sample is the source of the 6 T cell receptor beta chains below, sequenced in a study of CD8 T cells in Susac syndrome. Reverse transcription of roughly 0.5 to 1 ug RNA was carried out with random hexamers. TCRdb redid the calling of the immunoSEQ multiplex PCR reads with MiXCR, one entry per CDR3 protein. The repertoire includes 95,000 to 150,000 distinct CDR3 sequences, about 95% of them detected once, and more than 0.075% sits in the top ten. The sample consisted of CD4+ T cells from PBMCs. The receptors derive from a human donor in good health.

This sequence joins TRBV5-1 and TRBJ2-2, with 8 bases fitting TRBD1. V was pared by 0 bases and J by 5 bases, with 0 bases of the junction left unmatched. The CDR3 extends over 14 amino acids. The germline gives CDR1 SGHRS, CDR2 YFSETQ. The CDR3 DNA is TGCGCCAGCAGCTTGGGGGACAGGACCGGGGAGCTGTTTTTT. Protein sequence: CASSLGDRTGELFF.

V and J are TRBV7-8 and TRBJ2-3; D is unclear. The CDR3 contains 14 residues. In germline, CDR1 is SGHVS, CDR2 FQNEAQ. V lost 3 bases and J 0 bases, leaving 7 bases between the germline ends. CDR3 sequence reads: CASSFVGSTDTQYF. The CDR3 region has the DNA TGTGCCAGCAGCTTTGTAGGCAGCACAGATACGCAGTATTTT.

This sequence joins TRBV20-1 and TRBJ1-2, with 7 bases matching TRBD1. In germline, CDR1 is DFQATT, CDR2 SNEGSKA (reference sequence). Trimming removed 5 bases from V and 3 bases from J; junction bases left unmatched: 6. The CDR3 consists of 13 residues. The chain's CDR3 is CSAEDGTDYGYTF. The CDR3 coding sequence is TGCAGTGCTGAGGATGGGACAGACTATGGCTACACCTTC.

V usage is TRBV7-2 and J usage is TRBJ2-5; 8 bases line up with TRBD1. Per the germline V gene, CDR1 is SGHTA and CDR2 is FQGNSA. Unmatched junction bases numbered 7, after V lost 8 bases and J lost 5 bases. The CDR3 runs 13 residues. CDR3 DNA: TGTGCCAGCCGCCAGGGGGCAGGGGAGACCCAGTACTTC. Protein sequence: CASRQGAGETQYF.

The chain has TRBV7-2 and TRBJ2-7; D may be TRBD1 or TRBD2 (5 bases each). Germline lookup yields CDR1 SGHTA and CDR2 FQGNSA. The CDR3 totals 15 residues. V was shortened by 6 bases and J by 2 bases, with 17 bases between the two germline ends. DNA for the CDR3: TGTGCCAGCAGGGTGGGGGTTCTAGGCGCCTACGAGCAGTACTTC. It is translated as CASRVGVLGAYEQYF. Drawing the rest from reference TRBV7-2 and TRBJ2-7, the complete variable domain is GAGVSQSPSNKVTEKGKDVELRCDPISGHTALYWYRQSLGQGLEFLIYFQGNSAPDKSGLPSDRFSAERTGGSVSTLTIQRTQQEDSAVYLCASRVGVLGAYEQYFGPGTRLTVT.

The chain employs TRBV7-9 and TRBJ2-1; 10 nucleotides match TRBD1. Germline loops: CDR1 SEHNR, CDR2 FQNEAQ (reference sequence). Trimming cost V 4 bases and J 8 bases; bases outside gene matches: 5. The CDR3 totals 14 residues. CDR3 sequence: CASSSDRGSDEQFF. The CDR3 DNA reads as TGTGCCAGCAGCTCGGACAGGGGGTCGGATGAGCAGTTCTTC. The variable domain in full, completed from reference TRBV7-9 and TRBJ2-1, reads DTGVSQNPRHKITKRGQNVTFRCDPISEHNRLYWYRQTLGQGPEFLTYFQNEAQLEKSRLLSDRFSAERPKGSFSTLEIQRTEQGDSAMYLCASSSDRGSDEQFFGPGTRLTVL.